Presented here are 6 T cell receptor beta chains from one specimen sequenced in a study of T cells in Graves' hyperthyroidism and ophthalmopathy. Regions amplified from RNA transcripts were the TCR beta CDR3 regions. TCR CDR3 underwent first-round RT-PCR with the HTBI primer set. TCRdb used MiXCR to reprocess the multiplex PCR reads, holding one entry per CDR3 protein. Among roughly 350,000 distinct CDR3 sequences, about 14% were seen once, and the ten largest hold around 19%. Sequencing was performed on blood. The source is a woman aged 30 to 39 with Graves' ophthalmopathy.

This clonotype occurred many times. The J gene is TRBJ2-7, the V gene TRBV6-1, with D perhaps assigned TRBD1 or TRBD2 (6 bases each). Trimming shortened V by 6 bases and J by 0 bases, and 15 bases separated the two germline ends. The CDR3 covers 15 residues. The germline V gene has CDR1 MNHNS and CDR2 SASEGT. Here the CDR3 reads CASSPARGASYEQYF. The CDR3 nucleotides read TGTGCCAGCAGCCCCGCGAGGGGGGCCTCCTACGAGCAGTACTTC.

This clonotype was picked up many times. The chain uses TRBV4-2 and TRBJ2-5; 10 bases are a match to TRBD2. V lost 1 base to trimming and J lost 1 base; unmatched junction nucleotides: 0. Germline CDR1 is LGHNA and CDR2 is YNFKEQ. The length of the CDR3 is 15 residues. This CDR3 is CASSQGTSGQETQYF. Here the CDR3 DNA reads TGTGCCAGCAGCCAAGGGACTAGCGGCCAAGAGACCCAGTACTTC.

The V and J genes are TRBV15 and TRBJ2-5; D is possibly TRBD1 (5 bases). This CDR3 contains 17 residues. Germline V CDR1 and CDR2: LNHNV, YYDKDF (reference sequence). V was clipped by 0 bases and J by 0 bases, with 14 bases between them. The CDR3 region has the DNA TGTGCCACCAGCAGAGATGATCCAGGGCTAAACCAAGAGACCCAGTACTTC. Translation: CATSRDDPGLNQETQYF.

This clonotype was counted many times. The rearrangement uses TRBV2 and TRBJ2-3; the D is unclear. Germline CDR1 is SNHLY and CDR2 is FYNNEI. The CDR3 contains 16 residues. Trimming cost V 5 bases and J 3 bases, with 18 bases left between them. CDR3 protein: CASSLRRQLATDTQYF. The CDR3 DNA reads TGTGCCAGCAGTCTACGTCGACAACTGGCTACAGATACGCAGTATTTT.

Many counts were recorded for this clonotype. The chain has TRBV20-1 and TRBJ2-2; 11 bases are shared with TRBD2. The CDR3 is 17 amino acids. Germline CDR1 and CDR2: DFQATT and SNEGSKA (reference sequence). With V trimmed by 6 bases and J by 1 base, 10 bases remained unmatched. CDR3 sequence: CSARVPSGGQNTGELFF. The CDR3, as DNA: TGCAGTGCGCGGGTGCCTAGCGGGGGGCAGAACACCGGGGAGCTGTTTTTT.

The sample holds many counts of this clonotype. This chain joins TRBV19 and TRBJ1-2; TRBD1 matches 9 bases. J gave up 7 bases and V 3 bases, and 9 bases lay outside the gene matches. CDR3 size: 15 residues. Germline-derived CDR1 and CDR2 are LNHDA and SQIVND (reference sequence). The CDR3 DNA follows: TGTGCCAGTAGTATTGGAACAGGGGGCATAGGTGGCTACACCTTC. The encoded protein is CASSIGTGGIGGYTF.